The next 6 T cell receptor beta chains were all read from a single sample in a study of T cell responses to AZD1222 COVID-19 vaccine. The assay was immunoSEQ multiplex PCR, and TCRdb's table has in-frame clones only and misses some. The sample carries about 110,000 clones, roughly 87% recorded once. The source was peripheral blood, collected on day 0 of AZD1222 vaccination. The receptors come from an adult in good health.

Note on this clone: Additional DNA sequences in this sample encode the identical CDR3. The chain combines TRBV29-1 with TRBJ1-2, with TRBD1 matching over 10 bases. The germline gives CDR1 SQVTM, CDR2 ANQGSEA. The CDR3 spans 13 residues. Losses at the gene ends were 5 bases for V and 2 bases for J; bases not matched to a gene: 2. The CDR3 sequence is CSVRTGGNYGYTF. In DNA form, the CDR3 reads TGCAGCGTTAGGACAGGGGGGAACTATGGCTACACCTTC.

V and J are TRBV7-2 and TRBJ1-1, with D perhaps TRBD1 (6 bases). The V end lost 5 bases, the J end lost 8 bases, and 15 bases lay between the germline ends. Germline CDR1 SGHTA, CDR2 FQGNSA. This CDR3 is 13 amino acids long. CDR3 loop: CASSPHRGGEAFF. CDR3 sequence (DNA): TGTGCCAGCAGCCCCCATAGGGGGGGAGAAGCTTTCTTT.

The rearrangement joins TRBV7-9 to TRBJ1-5; the D is unclear. CDR3 size: 16 residues. Germline lookup yields CDR1 SEHNR and CDR2 FQNEAQ (reference sequence). The ends were cut back, 1 base at V and 7 bases at J, with 17 bases in the middle. The CDR3 loop reads CASSLVKGDDGQPQHF. CDR3 nucleotide sequence: TGTGCCAGCAGCTTAGTCAAGGGAGACGACGGACAGCCCCAGCATTTT.

This chain uses TRBV24-1 with TRBJ1-2; 12 positions agree with TRBD1. The CDR3 has 14 residues. J lost 6 bases, V lost 9 bases, and 7 bases had no gene match. Germline V lookup: CDR1 KGHDR, CDR2 SFDVKD. The CDR3 loop is CATAGDRGQDGYTF. For the CDR3, the DNA is TGTGCCACCGCCGGGGACAGGGGGCAGGATGGCTACACCTTC.

The chain combines TRBV7-5 with TRBJ2-7; TRBD2, the D gene given by the table, was not confirmed from the DNA. TRBV7-5 is reported as a pseudogene. The length of the CDR3 is 15 residues. CDR3 loop: CVRSHLQPGKHEQYF. Written as DNA, the CDR3 is TGTGTCAGAAGCCATCTTCAACCGGGAAAGCACGAGCAGTACTTC.

V is TRBV5-6 and J is TRBJ1-3; D not certain. The germline V gene has CDR1 SGHDT and CDR2 YYEEEE. V lost 0 bases, J lost 2 bases, and 12 bases lay in between. CDR3 length: 16 residues. CDR3 in amino acids: CASSLEGRLAGNTIYF. The CDR3 nucleotides read TGTGCCAGCAGCTTGGAGGGCAGGCTGGCTGGAAACACCATATATTTT.